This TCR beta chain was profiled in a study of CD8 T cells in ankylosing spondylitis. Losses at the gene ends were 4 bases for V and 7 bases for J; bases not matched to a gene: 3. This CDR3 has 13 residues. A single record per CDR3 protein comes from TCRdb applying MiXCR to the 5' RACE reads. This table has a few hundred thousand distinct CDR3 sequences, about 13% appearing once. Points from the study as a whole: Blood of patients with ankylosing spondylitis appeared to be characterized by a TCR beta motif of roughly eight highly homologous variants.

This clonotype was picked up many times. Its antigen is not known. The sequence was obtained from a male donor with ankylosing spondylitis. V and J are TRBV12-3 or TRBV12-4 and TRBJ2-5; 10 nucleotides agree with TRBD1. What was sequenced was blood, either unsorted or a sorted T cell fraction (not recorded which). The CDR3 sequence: CASSSRDRGTQYF. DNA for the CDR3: TGTGCCAGCAGTTCCCGGGACAGGGGGACCCAGTACTTC.